This T cell receptor beta chain came from a study of beta chain features in type 1 diabetes. Every isolated RNA sample was fully reverse transcribed, so sequencing captured expressed TCRB transcripts. Assay used: immunoSEQ multiplex PCR; TCRdb lists only in-frame clones, some missing. The repertoire consists of hundreds of thousands of clones, with around a sixth occurring once and the leading ten covering 0.02% to 0.03%. The sample holds a few counts of this clone. The receptor was derived from a woman between 18 and 29 years old in good health. Material: naive CD4+ T cells from blood.

DNA for the CDR3: TGTGCCAGCAGTTTAACTCAGGGAGACTCTGGAAACACCATATATTTT. Its translation is CASSLTQGDSGNTIYF. The chain uses TRBV28 and TRBJ1-3, with D possibly being TRBD1 (5 bases). Trimming took off 2 bases at V and 0 bases at J, with 11 bases between the two ends. This CDR3 is 16 amino acids long. Germline CDR1 and CDR2: MDHEN and SYDVKM.